One sample yielded the 5 T cell receptor beta chains listed below, sequenced in a study of T cells in localized non-small cell lung cancer. This table comes from immunoSEQ multiplex PCR, and its TCRdb copy is limited to in-frame clones, with some not included. The table records around 2,700 clones, just under 30% of them present only once. Source: lung tumor tissue, taken before any cancer treatment. The receptors were sampled from a woman aged 40 to 75 with stage III lung adenocarcinoma.

The chain recombines TRBV19 with TRBJ1-5; 8 nucleotides align to TRBD1. J lost 9 bases, V lost 6 bases, and 10 bases had no gene match. CDR3 size: 14 residues. In germline, CDR1 is LNHDA, CDR2 SQIVND (reference sequence). CDR3 sequence: CASSKDRALGPQHF. The CDR3 DNA follows: TGTGCCAGTAGCAAGGACAGGGCCCTAGGGCCCCAGCATTTT.

The CDR3 DNA reads as TGTGCCAGTCGTCCTTCACGCGACACTGAAGCTTTCTTT. Translated: CASRPSRDTEAFF. J is TRBJ1-1 and V is TRBV19; the D is unclear. This CDR3 contains 13 residues. Trimming pared 8 bases from V and 3 bases from J, leaving 13 bases between. In germline, CDR1 is LNHDA, CDR2 SQIVND (reference sequence).

The genes are TRBV10-2 and TRBJ1-2, with 8 bases identical to TRBD1. Germline values: CDR1 WSHSY, CDR2 SAAADI. Trimming took 0 bases from V and 7 from J; bases not matched to a gene: 4. The CDR3 spans 14 residues. As DNA, the CDR3 is TGCGCCAGCAGTGAGTCCCGACAGGGGCTTGGCTACACCTTC. Encoded protein: CASSESRQGLGYTF.

This clone counts as medium-sized. The rearrangement joins TRBV2 to TRBJ1-1; D is undetermined. There are 15 residues in the CDR3. Between the trimmed V and J ends, which lost 7 bases and 2 bases, there was a span of 17 bases. Per the germline V gene, CDR1 is SNHLY and CDR2 is FYNNEI. CDR3 region: CASNEFLGGNTEAFF. In nucleotides, the CDR3 is TGTGCCAGCAACGAATTTTTAGGTGGAAACACTGAAGCTTTCTTT.

The chain links TRBV6-8 to TRBJ1-4, with 7 bases matching TRBD1. This CDR3 region has 14 residues. From germline, CDR1 is MNHGY and CDR2 SAAAGT. V gave up 5 bases and J gave up 7 bases; unmatched junction bases: 7. In DNA, the CDR3 is TGTGCCAGCAGTGGCTACAGGGGAGGTGAAAAACTGTTTTTT. Translating it yields CASSGYRGGEKLFF.